The clone carrying this TCR beta chain showed up many times. These data come from a study of T-cell reconstitution after alpha-beta-depleted transplantation in children. The authors prepared the TCRbeta library with unique molecular identifiers. TCRdb re-derived calls from the PCR reads in MiXCR, one entry per CDR3 protein. The data hold roughly 48,000 distinct CDR3 sequences, with 5% to 6.5% observed a single time. The CDR3 runs to 17 residues. The source is a female patient aged 2 to 10 who had a stem cell transplant for aplastic anemia, so the T cells may come from the graft donor. The genes are TRBV21-1 and TRBJ2-7. TRBV21-1 is deemed a pseudogene. Sequenced material: PBMCs, mostly from graft donor cells, taken 60 days after TCRalphabeta/CD19-depleted stem cell transplant. The CDR3 DNA is TGTGCCAGCAGCAAAGCCTCCGACCGACCGTTCCCCCACGAGCAGTACGTC. Its translation: CASSKASDRPFPHEQYV.